The 4 T cell receptor beta chains given below trace back to one sample, sequenced in a study of cytomegalovirus exposure and HLA in healthy donors (dated by TCRdb to between 2016 and 2019). Libraries came from the immunoSEQ multiplex PCR assay. The multiplex PCR relied on a mix of 60 forward primers for TCR Vbeta segments and 13 reverse primers for TCR Jbeta segments. The table was pulled from immuneACCESS by TCRdb, which kept in-frame rearrangements only. Such tables lose some clones; where checked, under half of the loss comes from unresolved V genes, and the rest has no known cause. The sample table lists 190,000 or so clones, 80% of them with a count of one. Of the sample, around 0.69% is held by the ten largest clones. The sample was PBMCs. These receptor sequences come from a boy under 18 in good health and CMV-seronegative.

A few counts support this clone. The DNA for the CDR3 is TGCAGCGTTGAAGATGTAAGGGGTGGGAACACTGAAGCTTTCTTT. This encodes CSVEDVRGGNTEAFF. The chain carries TRBV29-1 and TRBJ1-1, with D tentatively TRBD1 (5 bases). The length of the CDR3 is 15 residues. The V end was cut by 0 bases, the J end by 1 base, with 12 bases between. Germline values: CDR1 SQVTM, CDR2 ANQGSEA.

The chain couples TRBV7-3 to TRBJ2-5, with 10 bases lining up with TRBD2. The CDR3 sequence is 16 residues long. CDR1 and CDR2 from the germline V gene are SGHTA and FQGTGA. V was pared by 3 bases and J by 7 bases, with 11 bases of the junction left unmatched. DNA of the CDR3: TGTGCCAGCAGCTTTGGTCTAGCGGGAGAGTGGGGGACCCAGTACTTC. Protein: CASSFGLAGEWGTQYF.

V and J are TRBV18 and TRBJ2-1, with TRBD2 matching over 9 bases. The CDR3 runs to 16 residues. Per germline, CDR1 KGHSH and CDR2 LQKENI. J was trimmed by 7 bases and V by 0 bases; bases with no gene match: 7. This CDR3 is CASSPPAGGLTNEQFF. The CDR3 nucleotides read TGTGCCAGCTCACCACCGGCGGGGGGGCTGACGAATGAGCAGTTCTTC.

This clone appeared once. V usage is TRBV10-3 and J usage is TRBJ1-6; D is unresolved. Looked up from germline, CDR1 is ENHRY and CDR2 is SYGVKD. The CDR3 is 16 residues long. Between the trimmed V and J ends, which lost 2 bases and 1 base, there was a span of 9 bases. This chain's CDR3 is CAISEESGSYNSPLHF. The CDR3 DNA sequence: TGTGCCATCAGTGAGGAGTCGGGGTCCTATAATTCACCCCTCCACTTT.